Following are 16 T cell receptor beta chains from one sample sequenced in a study of control samples from healthy donors and cancer patients. Generated by immunoSEQ multiplex PCR, the TCRdb table keeps only in-frame clones and is missing some. This table holds tens of thousands of clones, roughly 89% found once. Sequencing was performed on blood. These receptor sequences come from a man aged 50 or older in good health.

The CDR3 reads CASRPDRGLGTEAFF. CDR3 DNA sequence: TGTGCCAGCAGGCCTGACAGGGGGCTGGGGACTGAAGCTTTCTTT. The chain couples TRBV25-1 to TRBJ1-1; 10 positions match TRBD1. With V trimmed by 6 bases and J by 5 bases, 9 bases remained unmatched. The CDR3 contains 15 residues. Per germline, CDR1 MGHDK and CDR2 SYGVNS.

The rearrangement uses TRBV7-9 and TRBJ2-1; D gene ambiguous. Germline V CDR1 and CDR2: SEHNR, FQNEAQ (reference sequence). This CDR3 has 18 residues. Deletions cut 5 bases from V and 5 bases from J, with 25 bases between. This CDR3 is CASSHPALSETLNNEQFF. The CDR3 DNA follows: TGTGCCAGCAGCCACCCCGCATTGAGCGAAACCCTTAACAATGAGCAGTTCTTC.

This rearrangement joins TRBV7-8 to TRBJ1-1; 12 bases agree with TRBD1. The length of the CDR3 is 21 residues. The germline V gene has CDR1 SGHVS and CDR2 FQNEAQ. V lost 2 bases to trimming and J lost 0 bases; unmatched junction nucleotides: 16. As DNA, the CDR3 is TGTGCCAGCAGCTTACCCAGTTTCCCATCGGGACAGGGGGCTTTGAACACTGAAGCTTTCTTT. Protein sequence: CASSLPSFPSGQGALNTEAFF.

The chain employs TRBV30 and TRBJ2-5, with 13 bases aligning to TRBD2. The CDR3 contains 14 residues. Trimming took 3 bases from V and 6 from J; bases not matched to a gene: 4. Germline V gene data show CDR1 as GTSNPN and CDR2 as SVGIG (reference sequence). CDR3 sequence (DNA): TGTGCCTGGAGACTAGCGGGGGGGCGGCAGACCCAGTACTTC. Translating it yields CAWRLAGGRQTQYF.

This clone was counted a few times. The CDR3 region has the DNA TGTGCCAGCAGCCACGCAGGGGGCGCGGGCTACACCTTC. Translation gives CASSHAGGAGYTF. The rearrangement links TRBV3-1 (or the pseudogene TRBV3-2) to TRBJ1-2; 8 bases map to TRBD1. The V and J ends lost 3 bases and 8 bases, in that order; junction bases with no gene match: 5. CDR1 and CDR2 (germline): LGHDT, YNNKEL (reference sequence). The CDR3 sequence is 13 residues long.

The chain joins TRBV6-1 to TRBJ1-5, with 9 bases aligning to TRBD1. V dropped 2 bases and J dropped 3; count of bases not matched to a gene: 8. There are 17 residues in the CDR3. Germline V CDR1 and CDR2: MNHNS, SASEGT. The CDR3 region is CASSEPRQGVNNQPQHF. Written as DNA, the CDR3 is TGTGCCAGCAGTGAACCGAGACAGGGGGTCAACAATCAGCCCCAGCATTTT.

This clone came up once. The J gene is TRBJ1-3, the V gene TRBV24-1; a possible D gene is TRBD1 (6 bases). V was shortened by 4 bases and J by 0 bases, with 21 bases between the two germline ends. The CDR3 covers 19 residues. Per germline, CDR1 KGHDR and CDR2 SFDVKD. CDR3 in amino acids: CATSEKHTGTLSSGNTIYF. The CDR3 bases are TGTGCCACCAGTGAGAAACACACCGGGACATTGAGCTCTGGAAACACCATATATTTT.

The CDR3 loop is CASSSLGPGGQAFF. DNA of the CDR3: TGTGCCAGCAGCTCCTTAGGGCCGGGCGGACAAGCTTTCTTT. V usage is TRBV7-3 and J usage is TRBJ1-1; no clear D. Germline-derived CDR1 and CDR2 are SGHTA and FQGTGA. The CDR3 runs to 14 residues. V lost 4 bases and J lost 9, with 18 bases in between.

The rearrangement uses TRBV19 and TRBJ1-1; possible D gene TRBD1, 6 bases. Trimming removed 0 bases from V and 11 bases from J, with 16 bases in between. Germline-derived CDR1 and CDR2 are LNHDA and SQIVND (reference sequence). The CDR3 runs 14 residues. The chain's CDR3 is CASSIDRGLSFAFF. For the CDR3, the DNA is TGTGCCAGTAGTATAGACCGGGGGCTTTCATTCGCTTTCTTT.

The J gene is TRBJ2-7, the V gene TRBV7-8; D call uncertain. V lost 1 base to trimming and J lost 6 bases, with 4 bases between them. The germline CDR1 and CDR2 sequences are SGHVS and FQNEAQ. The CDR3 runs to 11 residues. CDR3 loop: CASSLESEQYF. The CDR3 nucleotides are TGTGCCAGCAGCTTAGAAAGCGAGCAGTACTTC.

The V call is TRBV25-1, the J call TRBJ1-5; D is uncertain. The CDR3 loop spans 13 amino acids. Trimming removed 0 bases from V and 5 bases from J, with 5 bases in between. The germline gives CDR1 MGHDK, CDR2 SYGVNS. The CDR3 bases are TGTGCCAGCAGTGAATATGAGGATCAGCCCCAGCATTTT. It codes for CASSEYEDQPQHF.

The genes are TRBV28 and TRBJ2-3, with D unresolved. V gave up 3 bases and J gave up 2 bases, with 3 bases separating them. Germline V gives CDR1 MDHEN, CDR2 SYDVKM. The CDR3 is 12 residues long. This chain's CDR3 is CASSLFTDTQYF. The CDR3 DNA is TGTGCCAGCAGTTTGTTCACAGATACGCAGTATTTT.

This clone was counted once. V is TRBV28 and J is TRBJ1-4; D is ambiguous. The CDR3 totals 14 residues. The V end lost 3 bases, the J end lost 8 bases, and 13 bases lay between the germline ends. Per germline, CDR1 MDHEN and CDR2 SYDVKM. The CDR3 bases are TGTGCCAGCAGTTTCGGAGGGAGGAGCGAAAAACTGTTTTTT. Translation gives CASSFGGRSEKLFF.

The chain uses TRBV6-2 or TRBV6-3 and TRBJ2-5; 7 bases are a match to TRBD1. The CDR3 extends over 16 amino acids. Germline assignment: CDR1 MNHEY and CDR2 SVGEGT. V dropped 7 bases and J dropped 4; count of bases not matched to a gene: 15. For the CDR3, the DNA is TGTGCCAGCACCCCCGGAGTGACAGGGTGGGGAGAGACCCAGTACTTC. Translated, it gives CASTPGVTGWGETQYF.

V is TRBV5-4 and J is TRBJ2-2, with D maybe TRBD1 (5 bases). V lost 5 bases to trimming and J lost 0 bases, with 17 bases between them. Germline assignment: CDR1 SGHNT and CDR2 YYREEE (reference sequence). This CDR3 contains 17 residues. CDR3 loop: CASSSSYDRTNTGELFF. The CDR3 DNA follows: TGTGCCAGCAGTTCGTCATATGACAGAACGAACACCGGGGAGCTGTTTTTT.

This chain links TRBV7-8 with TRBJ2-5; D is perhaps TRBD1 or TRBD2 (5 bases each). V was cut by 1 base and J by 2 bases, with 5 bases left in between. The CDR3 extends over 13 amino acids. Germline values: CDR1 SGHVS, CDR2 FQNEAQ. CDR3 residues: CASSLGGQETQYF. The CDR3 nucleotides read TGTGCCAGCAGCTTAGGGGGGCAAGAGACCCAGTACTTC.